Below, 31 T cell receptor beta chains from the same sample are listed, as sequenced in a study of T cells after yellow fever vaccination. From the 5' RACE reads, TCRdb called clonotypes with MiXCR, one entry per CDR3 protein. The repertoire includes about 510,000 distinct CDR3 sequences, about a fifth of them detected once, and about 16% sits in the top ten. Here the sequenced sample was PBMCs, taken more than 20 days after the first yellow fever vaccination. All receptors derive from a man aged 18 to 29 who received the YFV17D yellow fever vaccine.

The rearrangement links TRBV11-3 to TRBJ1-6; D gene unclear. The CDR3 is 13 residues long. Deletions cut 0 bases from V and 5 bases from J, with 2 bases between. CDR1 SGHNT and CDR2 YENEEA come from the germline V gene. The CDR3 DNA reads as TGTGCCAGCAGCTTAGAGCATAATTCACCCCTCCACTTT. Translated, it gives CASSLEHNSPLHF.

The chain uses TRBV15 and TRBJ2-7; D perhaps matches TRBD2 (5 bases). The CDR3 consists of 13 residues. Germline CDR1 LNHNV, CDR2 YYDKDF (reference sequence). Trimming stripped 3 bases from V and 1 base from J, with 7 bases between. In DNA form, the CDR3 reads TGTGCCACCAGCAGCGGGATTTCCTACGAGCAGTACTTC. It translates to CATSSGISYEQYF. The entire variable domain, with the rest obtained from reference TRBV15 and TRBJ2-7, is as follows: DAMVIQNPRYQVTQFGKPVTLSCSQTLNHNVMYWYQQKSSQAPKLLFHYYDKDFNNEADTPDNFQSRRPNTSFCFLDIRSPGLGDTAMYLCATSSGISYEQYFGPGTRLTVT.

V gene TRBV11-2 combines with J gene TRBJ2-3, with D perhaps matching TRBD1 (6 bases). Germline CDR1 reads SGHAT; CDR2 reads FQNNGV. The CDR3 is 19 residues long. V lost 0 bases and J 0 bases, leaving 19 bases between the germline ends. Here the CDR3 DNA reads TGTGCCAGCAGCTTAGAATTTGGGGGCTGGGGGCCTAGCACAGATACGCAGTATTTT. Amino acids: CASSLEFGGWGPSTDTQYF.

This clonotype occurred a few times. The CDR3 DNA follows: TGTGCCAGCTCACCAGCAGGGACTAGCGGCTACGAGCAGTACTTC. This translates into CASSPAGTSGYEQYF. The V and J genes are TRBV18 and TRBJ2-7; 11 nucleotides align to TRBD2. V lost 2 bases to trimming and J lost 3 bases; unmatched junction nucleotides: 3. Germline CDR1 is KGHSH and CDR2 is LQKENI. The length of the CDR3 is 15 residues.

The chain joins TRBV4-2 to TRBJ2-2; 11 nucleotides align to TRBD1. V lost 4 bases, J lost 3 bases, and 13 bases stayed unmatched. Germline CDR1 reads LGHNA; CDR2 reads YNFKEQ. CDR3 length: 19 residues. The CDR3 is CASSPLRTGGRPDTGELFF. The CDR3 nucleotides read TGTGCCAGCAGCCCCTTACGGACAGGGGGCCGGCCAGACACCGGGGAGCTGTTTTTT.

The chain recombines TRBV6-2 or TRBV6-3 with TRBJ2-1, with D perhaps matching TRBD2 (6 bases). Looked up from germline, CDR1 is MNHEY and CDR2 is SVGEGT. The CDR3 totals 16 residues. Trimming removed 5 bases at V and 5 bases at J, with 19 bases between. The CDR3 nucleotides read TGTGCCAGCAGTCTATTAGGGAGGATTGGAAACAATGAGCAGTTCTTC. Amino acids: CASSLLGRIGNNEQFF.

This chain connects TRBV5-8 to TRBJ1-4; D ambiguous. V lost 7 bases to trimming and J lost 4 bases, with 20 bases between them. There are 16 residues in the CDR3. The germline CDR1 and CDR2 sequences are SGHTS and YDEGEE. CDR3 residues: CASRRLKSPFNEKLFF. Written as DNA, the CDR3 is TGTGCCAGCCGCCGGCTTAAAAGCCCTTTTAATGAAAAACTGTTTTTT.

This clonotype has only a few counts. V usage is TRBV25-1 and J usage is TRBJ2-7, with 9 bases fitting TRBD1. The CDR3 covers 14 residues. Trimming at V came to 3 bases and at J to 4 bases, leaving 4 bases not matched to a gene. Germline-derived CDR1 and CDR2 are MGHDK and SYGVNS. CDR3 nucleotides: TGTGCCAGCAGTGAGGGGACAGGGTTGTACGAGCAGTACTTC. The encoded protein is CASSEGTGLYEQYF.

This CDR3 reads CASSAIQGGTDTQYF. DNA of the CDR3: TGTGCCAGCAGCGCCATCCAGGGCGGCACAGATACGCAGTATTTT. The genes are TRBV5-4 and TRBJ2-3; maybe TRBD1 (5 bases). Trimming stripped 4 bases from V and 1 base from J, with 13 bases between. Germline lookup yields CDR1 SGHNT and CDR2 YYREEE (reference sequence). This CDR3 region has 15 residues.

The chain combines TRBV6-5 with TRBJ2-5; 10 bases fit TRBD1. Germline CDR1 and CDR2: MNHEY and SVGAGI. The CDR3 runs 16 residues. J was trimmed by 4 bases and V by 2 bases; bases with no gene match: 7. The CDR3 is CASSYPGQGKRETQYF. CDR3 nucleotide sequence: TGTGCCAGCAGTTACCCGGGACAGGGGAAGAGAGAGACCCAGTACTTC.

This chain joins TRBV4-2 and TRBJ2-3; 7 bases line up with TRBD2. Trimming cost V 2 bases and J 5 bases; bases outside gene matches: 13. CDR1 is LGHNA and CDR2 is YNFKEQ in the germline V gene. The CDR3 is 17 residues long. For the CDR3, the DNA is TGTGCCAGCAGCCAATGGGGGGGAGAATCGGGAGAAGATACGCAGTATTTT. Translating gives CASSQWGGESGEDTQYF.

CDR3 nucleotides: TGTGCCAGCAGTAAGCTACGGACAGGGGGCCACACTGAAGCTTTCTTT. This translates into CASSKLRTGGHTEAFF. V is TRBV6-1 and J is TRBJ1-1, with 11 positions matching TRBD1. The CDR3 has 16 amino acids. Germline V CDR1 and CDR2: MNHNS, SASEGT. Unmatched junction bases numbered 8, after V lost 5 bases and J lost 3 bases.

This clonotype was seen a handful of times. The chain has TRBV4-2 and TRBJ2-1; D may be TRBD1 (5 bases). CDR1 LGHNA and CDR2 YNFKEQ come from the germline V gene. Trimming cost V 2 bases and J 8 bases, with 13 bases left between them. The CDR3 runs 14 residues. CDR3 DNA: TGTGCCAGCAGCCAAAGGGGAAACGAGGATGAGCAGTTCTTC. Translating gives CASSQRGNEDEQFF.

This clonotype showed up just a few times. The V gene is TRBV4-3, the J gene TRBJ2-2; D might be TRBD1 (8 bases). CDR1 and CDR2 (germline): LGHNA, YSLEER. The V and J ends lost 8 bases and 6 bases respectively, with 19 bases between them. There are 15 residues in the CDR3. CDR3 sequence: CASQRDYRGAGELFF. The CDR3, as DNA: TGCGCCAGCCAGAGGGACTACAGGGGGGCCGGGGAGCTGTTTTTT.

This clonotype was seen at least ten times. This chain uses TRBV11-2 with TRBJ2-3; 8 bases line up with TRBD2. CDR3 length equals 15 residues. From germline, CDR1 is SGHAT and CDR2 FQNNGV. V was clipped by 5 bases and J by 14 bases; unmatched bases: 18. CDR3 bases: TGTGCCAGCAGCCCTCATATAACCGACGGGGGGGAGCGGTATTTT. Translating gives CASSPHITDGGERYF. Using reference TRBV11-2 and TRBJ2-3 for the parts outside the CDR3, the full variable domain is EAGVAQSPRYKIIEKRQSVAFWCNPISGHATLYWYQQILGQGPKLLIQFQNNGVVDDSQLPKDRFSAERLKGVDSTLKIQPAKLEDSAVYLCASSPHITDGGERYFGPGTRLTVL.

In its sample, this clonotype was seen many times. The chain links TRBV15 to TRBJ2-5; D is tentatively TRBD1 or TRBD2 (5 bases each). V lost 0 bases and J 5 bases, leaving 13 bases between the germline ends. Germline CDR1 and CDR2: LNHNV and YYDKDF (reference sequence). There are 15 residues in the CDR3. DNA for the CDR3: TGTGCCACCAGCAGAGATCATGGGTGGGACGAGACCCAGTACTTC. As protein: CATSRDHGWDETQYF. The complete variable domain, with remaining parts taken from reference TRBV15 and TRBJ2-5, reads DAMVIQNPRYQVTQFGKPVTLSCSQTLNHNVMYWYQQKSSQAPKLLFHYYDKDFNNEADTPDNFQSRRPNTSFCFLDIRSPGLGDTAMYLCATSRDHGWDETQYFGPGTRLLVL.

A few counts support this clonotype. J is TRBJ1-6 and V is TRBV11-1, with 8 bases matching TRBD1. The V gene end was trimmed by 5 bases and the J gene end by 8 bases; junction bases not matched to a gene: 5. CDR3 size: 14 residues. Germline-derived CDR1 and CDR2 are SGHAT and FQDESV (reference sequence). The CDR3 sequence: CASSPGGNYSPLHF. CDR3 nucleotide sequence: TGTGCCAGCAGCCCAGGGGGCAATTATTCACCCCTCCACTTT. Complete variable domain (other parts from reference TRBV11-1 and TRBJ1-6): EAEVAQSPRYKITEKSQAVAFWCDPISGHATLYWYRQILGQGPELLVQFQDESVVDDSQLPKDRFSAERLKGVDSTLKIQPAELGDSAMYLCASSPGGNYSPLHFGNGTRLTVT.

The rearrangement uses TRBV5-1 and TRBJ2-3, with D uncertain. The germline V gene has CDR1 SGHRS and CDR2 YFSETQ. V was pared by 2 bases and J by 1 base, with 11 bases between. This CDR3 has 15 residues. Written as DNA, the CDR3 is TGCGCCAGCAGCTTCACGGTTTATGGCACAGATACGCAGTATTTT. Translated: CASSFTVYGTDTQYF.

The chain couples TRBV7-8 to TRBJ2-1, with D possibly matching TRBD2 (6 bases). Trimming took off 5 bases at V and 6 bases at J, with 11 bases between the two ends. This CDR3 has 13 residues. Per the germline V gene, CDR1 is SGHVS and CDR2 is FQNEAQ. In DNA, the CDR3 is TGTGCCAGCAGCCCCCTGGAGGGCAATGAGCAGTTCTTC. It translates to CASSPLEGNEQFF.

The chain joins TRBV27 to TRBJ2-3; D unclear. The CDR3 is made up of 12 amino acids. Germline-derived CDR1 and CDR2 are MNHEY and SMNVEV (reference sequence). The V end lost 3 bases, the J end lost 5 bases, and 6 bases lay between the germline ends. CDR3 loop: CASSLGQDTQYF. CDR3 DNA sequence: TGTGCCAGCAGTTTGGGTCAAGATACGCAGTATTTT.

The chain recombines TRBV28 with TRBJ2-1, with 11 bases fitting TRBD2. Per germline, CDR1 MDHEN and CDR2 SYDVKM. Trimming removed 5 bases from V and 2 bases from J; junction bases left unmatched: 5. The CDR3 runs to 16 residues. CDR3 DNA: TGTGCCAGCAGTACAGCTAGCGGGGGGACCTACAATGAGCAGTTCTTC. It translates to CASSTASGGTYNEQFF.

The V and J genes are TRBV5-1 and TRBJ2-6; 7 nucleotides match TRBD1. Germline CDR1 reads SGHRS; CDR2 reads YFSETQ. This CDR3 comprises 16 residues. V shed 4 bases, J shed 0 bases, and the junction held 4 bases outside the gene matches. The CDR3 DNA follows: TGCGCCAGCAGCCCAGGGGACAGCTCTGGGGCCAACGTCCTGACTTTC. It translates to CASSPGDSSGANVLTF.

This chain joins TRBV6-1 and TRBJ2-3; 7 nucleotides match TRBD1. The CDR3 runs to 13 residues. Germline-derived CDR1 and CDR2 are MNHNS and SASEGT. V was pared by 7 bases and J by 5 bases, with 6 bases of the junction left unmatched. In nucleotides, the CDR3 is TGTGCCAGCACACAGGGGTTCGGAGATACGCAGTATTTT. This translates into CASTQGFGDTQYF.

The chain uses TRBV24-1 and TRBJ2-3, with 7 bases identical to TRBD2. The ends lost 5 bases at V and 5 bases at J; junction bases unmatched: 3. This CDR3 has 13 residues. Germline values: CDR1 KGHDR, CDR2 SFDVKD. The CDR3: CATSVTGGDTQYF. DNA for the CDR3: TGTGCCACCAGTGTCACGGGGGGAGATACGCAGTATTTT.

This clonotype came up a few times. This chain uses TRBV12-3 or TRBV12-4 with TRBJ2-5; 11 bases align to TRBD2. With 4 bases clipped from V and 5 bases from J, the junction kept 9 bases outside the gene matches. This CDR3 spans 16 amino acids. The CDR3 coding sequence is TGTGCCAGCAGTTCTTATACTAGCGGGGGTTCGGAGACCCAGTACTTC. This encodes CASSSYTSGGSETQYF.

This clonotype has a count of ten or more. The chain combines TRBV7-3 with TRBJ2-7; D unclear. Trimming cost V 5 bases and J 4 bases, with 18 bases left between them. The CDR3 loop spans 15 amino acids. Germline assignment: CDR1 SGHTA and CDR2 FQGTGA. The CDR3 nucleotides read TGTGCCAGCAGCCCCGGACGTCGCTACCAATACGAGCAGTACTTC. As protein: CASSPGRRYQYEQYF.

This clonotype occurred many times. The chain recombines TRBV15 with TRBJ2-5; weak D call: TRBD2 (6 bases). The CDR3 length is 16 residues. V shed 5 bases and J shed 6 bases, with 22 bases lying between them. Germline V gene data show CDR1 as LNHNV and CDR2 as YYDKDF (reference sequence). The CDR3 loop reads CATSPLEGDSSQTQYF. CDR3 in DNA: TGTGCCACCAGCCCCCTAGAAGGGGACTCTTCGCAGACCCAGTACTTC.

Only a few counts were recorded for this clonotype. The DNA for the CDR3 is TGCAGTGCTAGGACCTGGGACAGGGCATCTGGCTACACCTTC. Translating gives CSARTWDRASGYTF. This chain links TRBV20-1 with TRBJ1-2, with 9 bases identical to TRBD1. The CDR3 contains 14 residues. Germline loops: CDR1 DFQATT, CDR2 SNEGSKA (reference sequence). The J segment lost 7 bases and the V segment lost 3 bases, leaving 9 bases of the junction unmatched.

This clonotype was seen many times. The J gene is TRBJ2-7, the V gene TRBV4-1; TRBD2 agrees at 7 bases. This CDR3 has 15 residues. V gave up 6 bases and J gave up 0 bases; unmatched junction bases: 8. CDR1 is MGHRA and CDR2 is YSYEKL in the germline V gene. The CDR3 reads CASSLGGTSSYEQYF. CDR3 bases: TGCGCCAGCAGTTTGGGGGGGACCAGCTCCTACGAGCAGTACTTC.

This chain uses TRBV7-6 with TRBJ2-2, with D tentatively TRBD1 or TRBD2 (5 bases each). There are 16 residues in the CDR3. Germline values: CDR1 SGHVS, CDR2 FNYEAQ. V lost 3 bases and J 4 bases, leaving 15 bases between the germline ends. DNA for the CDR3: TGTGCCAGCAGCTTTACGGGGATCCAGGGCACCGGGGAGCTGTTTTTT. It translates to CASSFTGIQGTGELFF.

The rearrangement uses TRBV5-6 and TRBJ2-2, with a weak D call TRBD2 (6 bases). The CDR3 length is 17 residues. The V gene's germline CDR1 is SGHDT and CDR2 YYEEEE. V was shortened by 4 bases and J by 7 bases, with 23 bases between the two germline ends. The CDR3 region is CASSGGVTGKLIGELFF. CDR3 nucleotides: TGTGCCAGCAGCGGCGGGGTGACTGGGAAACTCATCGGGGAGCTGTTTTTT. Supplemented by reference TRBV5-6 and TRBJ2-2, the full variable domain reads DAGVTQSPTHLIKTRGQQVTLRCSPKSGHDTVSWYQQALGQGPQFIFQYYEEEERQRGNFPDRFSGHQFPNYSSELNVNALLLGDSALYLCASSGGVTGKLIGELFFGEGSRLTVL.